The present TCR beta chain was sequenced within a study of T cells in Graves' hyperthyroidism and ophthalmopathy. To note about this clonotype: Antigen specificity is unknown.

This CDR3 spans 13 amino acids. Unmatched junction bases numbered 5, after V lost 9 bases and J lost 4 bases. Germline V gene lookup returns CDR1 MGHDK and CDR2 SYGVNS. From RNA transcripts, TCR beta CDR3 regions were amplified. An initial round of RT-PCR targeting the TCR CDR3 relied on the HTBI primer set. MiXCR was run by TCRdb on the multiplex PCR reads, yielding one entry per CDR3 protein. The sample yields around 540,000 distinct CDR3 sequences, about half seen once. For the diagnoses, clinical symptoms, serum thyroxine and TRAb, thyroid ultrasound and orbital computed tomography were used. Findings of the study overall: Most expanded thyroid clonotypes above 0.001 also appeared in blood.

The sequenced sample was peripheral blood or thyroid tissue (not recorded which). The chain carries TRBV25-1 and TRBJ1-2, with 10 bases lining up with TRBD1. This TCR was recovered from a woman under 30 with Graves' hyperthyroidism. The CDR3 protein is CARRDRGLYGYTF. Written as DNA, the CDR3 is TGTGCCAGACGTGACAGGGGGCTCTATGGCTACACCTTC.